This entry lists 27 T cell receptor beta chains sequenced from one sample in a study of cytomegalovirus exposure and HLA in healthy donors. The PCR made use of 60 Vbeta and 13 Jbeta primers. TCRdb keeps only in-frame clones here, not all; method: immunoSEQ multiplex PCR. Of around 91,000 clones listed, roughly 60% are singletons. The specimen sequenced was PBMCs. The receptors come from a human donor in good health.

The chain couples TRBV9 to TRBJ1-4, with D unresolved. Germline assignment: CDR1 SGDLS and CDR2 YYNGEE. Trimming removed 5 bases at V and 0 bases at J, with 11 bases between. CDR3 size: 15 residues. The CDR3 region is CASSPSGATNEKLFF. CDR3 nucleotides: TGTGCCAGCAGTCCATCAGGTGCAACTAATGAAAAACTGTTTTTT.

Only a few counts were recorded for this clone. This rearrangement joins TRBV9 to TRBJ2-3, with D possibly TRBD2 on 6 matching bases. Trimming took off 0 bases at V and 4 bases at J, with 18 bases between the two ends. The CDR3 covers 17 residues. Germline CDR1 SGDLS, CDR2 YYNGEE. This CDR3 reads CASSVVGRRLDSDTQYF. The CDR3 coding sequence is TGTGCCAGCAGCGTAGTTGGTAGGAGACTAGACTCAGATACGCAGTATTTT.

The chain couples TRBV27 to TRBJ1-1, with 7 nucleotides matching TRBD1. From germline, CDR1 is MNHEY and CDR2 SMNVEV (reference sequence). J lost 0 bases, V lost 1 base, and 11 bases had no gene match. The CDR3 spans 18 residues. This chain's CDR3 is CASSLLGQRMEMNTEAFF. The CDR3 DNA reads as TGTGCCAGCAGTTTATTGGGACAGCGAATGGAGATGAACACTGAAGCTTTCTTT.

The chain combines TRBV2 with TRBJ2-7, with D tentatively TRBD1 (7 bases). The length of the CDR3 is 15 residues. The V gene lost 4 bases and the J gene lost 0 bases, with 13 bases spanning the gap. Germline V CDR1 and CDR2: SNHLY, FYNNEI. The CDR3 DNA is TGTGCCAGCAGTGCGGGGGCAGGGGGCTCCTACGAGCAGTACTTC. It yields the protein CASSAGAGGSYEQYF.

Comment on this clone: Other DNA sequences in this specimen translate into the identical CDR3. The genes are TRBV7-2 and TRBJ2-3; the D gene is possibly TRBD2 (6 bases). Germline CDR1 and CDR2: SGHTA and FQGNSA. The CDR3 sequence is 13 residues long. V lost 3 bases and J 6 bases, leaving 10 bases between the germline ends. In nucleotides, the CDR3 is TGTGCCAGCAGCTTCTGGGGGAGGGATACGCAGTATTTT. This codes for CASSFWGRDTQYF.

The genes are TRBV23-1 and TRBJ2-1; TRBD1 agrees at 7 bases. TRBV23-1 is known as an ORF, though its function is uncertain. This CDR3 has 14 residues. J gave up 10 bases and V 7 bases, and 13 bases lay outside the gene matches. The DNA for the CDR3 is TGCGCCAGCACTAATCCCTTGGACAGGAAGGAGCAGTTCTTC. It is translated as CASTNPLDRKEQFF.

J is TRBJ1-1 and V is TRBV27; 8 nucleotides match TRBD1. Trimming at V came to 5 bases and at J to 6 bases, leaving 2 bases not matched to a gene. In germline, CDR1 is MNHEY, CDR2 SMNVEV (reference sequence). This CDR3 has 12 residues. The CDR3 DNA reads as TGTGCCAGCAGTACGGACAGGGCTGAAGCTTTCTTT. It specifies CASSTDRAEAFF.

This clone has just a few counts. The chain links TRBV5-1 to TRBJ1-1; tentatively, D is TRBD1 (6 bases). The CDR3 consists of 16 residues. V lost 1 base and J lost 0, with 13 bases in between. CDR1 and CDR2 from the germline V gene are SGHRS and YFSETQ. CDR3 in DNA: TGCGCCAGCAGCTTGAGGGGGAATTCAATGAACACTGAAGCTTTCTTT. It is translated as CASSLRGNSMNTEAFF.

The rearrangement joins TRBV6-5 to TRBJ1-1, with D hard to call. The CDR3 sequence is 13 residues long. Per germline, CDR1 MNHEY and CDR2 SVGAGI. The V gene lost 5 bases and the J gene lost 5 bases, with 12 bases spanning the gap. The CDR3 region has the DNA TGTGCCAGCAGTGTCATGGCGGCGACTGAAGCTTTCTTT. It specifies CASSVMAATEAFF.

The J gene is TRBJ2-1, the V gene TRBV7-2; the match to TRBD2 covers 11 bases. The length of the CDR3 is 14 residues. With 5 bases clipped from V and 7 bases from J, the junction kept 4 bases outside the gene matches. The germline V gene encodes CDR1 SGHTA and CDR2 FQGNSA. The CDR3 coding sequence is TGTGCCAGCAGCCCCGGACTAGCGGGTAATGAGCAGTTCTTC. Its translation is CASSPGLAGNEQFF.

A remark on this clone: At one end, the junction sequence differs from germline, possibly due to a read error. CDR3 loop: CASSLSLVYPEAFF. DNA for the CDR3: TGTGCCAGTAGTTTATCTCTAGTTTACCCCGAAGCTTTCTTT. V and J are TRBV27 and TRBJ1-1; D not resolved. The CDR3 runs 14 residues. CDR1 and CDR2 (germline): MNHEY, SMNVEV (reference sequence).

The chain uses TRBV7-2 and TRBJ2-7; D not certain. Germline V lookup: CDR1 SGHTA, CDR2 FQGNSA. This CDR3 region has 15 residues. V lost 3 bases and J lost 0, with 12 bases in between. CDR3 protein: CASSFGRLSSYEQYF. Written as DNA, the CDR3 is TGTGCCAGCAGCTTTGGCCGACTGAGCTCCTACGAGCAGTACTTC. The full variable domain, its missing parts supplied by reference TRBV7-2 and TRBJ2-7, is GAGVSQSPSNKVTEKGKDVELRCDPISGHTALYWYRQSLGQGLEFLIYFQGNSAPDKSGLPSDRFSAERTGGSVSTLTIQRTQQEDSAVYLCASSFGRLSSYEQYFGPGTRLTVT.

The rearrangement links TRBV11-1 to TRBJ2-7; possibly TRBD2 for D (6 bases). The V and J ends lost 3 bases and 0 bases respectively, with 9 bases between them. Germline V gene lookup returns CDR1 SGHAT and CDR2 FQDESV (reference sequence). The CDR3 has 14 residues. CDR3 region: CASSFGGNSYEQYF. CDR3 in DNA: TGTGCCAGCAGCTTTGGAGGGAACTCCTACGAGCAGTACTTC.

The count of this clone is one. The genes are TRBV6-5 and TRBJ1-2; D unresolved. The CDR3 totals 14 residues. Germline-derived CDR1 and CDR2 are MNHEY and SVGAGI. V dropped 6 bases and J dropped 6 bases, with 17 bases sitting between them. CDR3 sequence reads: CASSRPGRIDGYTF. CDR3 DNA: TGTGCCAGCAGCCGCCCGGGAAGAATCGATGGCTACACCTTC.

This clone appeared a few times. The chain recombines TRBV5-6 with TRBJ2-2; 7 bases are shared with TRBD2. With V trimmed by 1 base and J by 4 bases, 4 bases remained unmatched. The germline gives CDR1 SGHDT, CDR2 YYEEEE. This CDR3 contains 15 residues. The DNA of the CDR3 is TGTGCCAGCAGCTTGCGCGGGGGTGGCACCGGGGAGCTGTTTTTT. It translates to CASSLRGGGTGELFF.

Only a few counts were recorded for this clone. The rearrangement links TRBV5-4 to TRBJ1-2, with D tentatively TRBD1 (5 bases). V was shortened by 2 bases and J by 3 bases, with 14 bases between the two germline ends. The CDR3 is 15 residues long. CDR1 is SGHNT, CDR2 YYREEE, per germline (reference sequence). The CDR3 DNA sequence: TGTGCCAGCAGCTTTTTAACAGGTTTTTACTATGGCTACACCTTC. As protein: CASSFLTGFYYGYTF.

This chain uses TRBV5-4 with TRBJ2-3; D not certain. The CDR3 loop spans 16 amino acids. Germline CDR1 is SGHNT and CDR2 is YYREEE (reference sequence). Trimming took 0 bases from V and 0 from J, leaving 11 bases between them. As DNA, the CDR3 is TGTGCCAGCAGCTTGGCTTCCTTCCGTAGCACAGATACGCAGTATTTT. This translates into CASSLASFRSTDTQYF.

This clone was found once. CDR3 coding DNA: TGCGCCAGCAGTGAGTCTGGGGGGGGTCAGCCCCAGCATTTT. As protein: CASSESGGGQPQHF. The chain has TRBV10-2 and TRBJ1-5; D is possibly TRBD1 (5 bases). This CDR3 region has 14 residues. The V gene lost 0 bases and the J gene lost 6 bases, with 9 bases spanning the gap. Germline assignment: CDR1 WSHSY and CDR2 SAAADI.

The V gene is TRBV7-2, the J gene TRBJ2-5; a weak D match, TRBD2 (5 bases). Per germline, CDR1 SGHTA and CDR2 FQGNSA. The germline V and J ends were trimmed by 0 bases and 3 bases, with 8 bases remaining between them. CDR3 size: 14 residues. The chain's CDR3 is CASSLAVSEETQYF. The DNA of the CDR3 is TGTGCCAGCAGCTTAGCGGTTAGCGAAGAGACCCAGTACTTC.

As to this clone: Other DNA sequences of this sample code for an identical CDR3. The rearrangement uses TRBV6-6 and TRBJ1-5; D unresolved. Trimming took off 0 bases at V and 2 bases at J, with 5 bases between the two ends. The CDR3 sequence is 14 residues long. Per germline, CDR1 MNHNY and CDR2 SVGAGI (reference sequence). CDR3 sequence (DNA): TGTGCCAGCAGTTACTCCACTCGCAATCAGCCCCAGCATTTT. Translated, it gives CASSYSTRNQPQHF.

This clone was picked up one time. The chain joins TRBV29-1 to TRBJ1-1; 12 nucleotides align to TRBD1. The CDR3 loop spans 16 amino acids. Losses at the gene ends were 6 bases for V and 5 bases for J; bases not matched to a gene: 13. Germline values: CDR1 SQVTM, CDR2 ANQGSEA. The CDR3 DNA is TGCAGCGTCCAACGAGCCGGGACAGGGGGCATTACTGAAGCTTTCTTT. Its protein is CSVQRAGTGGITEAFF. The whole variable domain, remainder taken from reference TRBV29-1 and TRBJ1-1, is SAVISQKPSRDICQRGTSLTIQCQVDSQVTMMFWYRQQPGQSLTLIATANQGSEATYESGFVIDKFPISRPNLTFSTLTVSNMSPEDSSIYLCSVQRAGTGGITEAFFGQGTRLTVV.

V usage is TRBV29-1 and J usage is TRBJ1-4; D remains unclear. V was clipped by 7 bases and J by 0 bases, with 9 bases between them. The length of the CDR3 is 13 residues. Germline-derived CDR1 and CDR2 are SQVTM and ANQGSEA. As DNA, the CDR3 is TGCAGCGGCGGCTTTTCAACTAATGAAAAACTGTTTTTT. Residues: CSGGFSTNEKLFF.

The CDR3 DNA follows: TGCAGCGTCGAGGGGTTCGCCCCTTTGCAACAGGGGTCTGGAAACACCATATATTTT. Amino acids: CSVEGFAPLQQGSGNTIYF. This rearrangement joins TRBV29-1 to TRBJ1-3; 7 bases are shared with TRBD1. Looked up from germline, CDR1 is SQVTM and CDR2 is ANQGSEA. The CDR3 covers 19 residues. Trimming removed 6 bases from V and 1 base from J; junction bases left unmatched: 21.

In DNA, the CDR3 is TGTGCCAGCAGTCCCCGCGCGGGGGTCGTTTACAATGAGCAGTTCTTC. Translation: CASSPRAGVVYNEQFF. The V call is TRBV27, the J call TRBJ2-1; 7 bases map to TRBD2. The ends lost 5 bases at V and 4 bases at J; junction bases unmatched: 11. The CDR3 is made up of 16 amino acids. Germline loops: CDR1 MNHEY, CDR2 SMNVEV (reference sequence).

The chain links TRBV4-3 to TRBJ1-1; a weak D match, TRBD1 (5 bases). V was pared by 0 bases and J by 3 bases, with 17 bases between. The CDR3 has 17 amino acids. Germline V gene data show CDR1 as LGHNA and CDR2 as YSLEER. The CDR3 region is CASSQDLSAGIYTEAFF. In DNA form, the CDR3 reads TGCGCCAGCAGCCAAGATCTTTCTGCAGGGATTTACACTGAAGCTTTCTTT.

This chain uses TRBV21-1 with TRBJ2-7; TRBD2, the D gene given by the table, was not confirmed from the DNA. TRBV21-1 is termed a pseudogene. This CDR3 is built from 16 residues. The CDR3: CASSAFSGGFFYEQYF. Written as DNA, the CDR3 is TGTGCCAGCAGCGCCTTTAGCGGGGGGTTTTTCTACGAGCAGTACTTC.

The chain couples TRBV2 to TRBJ1-1; 11 nucleotides line up with TRBD1. This CDR3 has 14 amino acids. V was clipped by 6 bases and J by 4 bases; unmatched bases: 4. From germline, CDR1 is SNHLY and CDR2 FYNNEI. CDR3 loop: CASRSGTGGTEAFF. CDR3 in DNA: TGTGCCAGCAGGTCCGGGACAGGGGGCACTGAAGCTTTCTTT.